A single sample is the source of the 30 T cell receptor beta chains below, sequenced in a study of T cells in Graves' hyperthyroidism and ophthalmopathy. There were TCR beta CDR3 regions amplified from RNA transcripts. An initial round of RT-PCR targeting the TCR CDR3 relied on the HTBI primer set. TCRdb re-called the multiplex PCR reads through MiXCR, storing one row per CDR3 protein. The sample consists of fewer than 350,000 distinct CDR3 sequences, approximately 18% of them appearing once. Sequences were obtained from blood. Source of these receptors: a woman aged 45-59 years with Graves' hyperthyroidism.

In its sample, this clonotype was seen many times. The rearrangement joins TRBV2 to TRBJ1-2; tentatively, D is TRBD1 (5 bases). Germline CDR1 SNHLY, CDR2 FYNNEI. The CDR3 spans 13 residues. Trimming stripped 6 bases from V and 4 bases from J, with 12 bases between. The CDR3 protein is CASSRDGFYGYTF. CDR3 DNA sequence: TGTGCCAGCAGCCGGGACGGCTTCTATGGCTACACCTTC.

Many counts were recorded for this clonotype. The chain carries TRBV6-1 and TRBJ2-7; maybe TRBD2 (6 bases). CDR1 is MNHNS and CDR2 is SASEGT in the germline V gene. The CDR3 sequence is 12 residues long. V lost 10 bases and J 3 bases, leaving 13 bases between the germline ends. The CDR3: CATHWGVYEQYF. Written as DNA, the CDR3 is TGTGCCACCCATTGGGGGGTCTACGAGCAGTACTTC.

This clonotype was found many times. The chain is built from TRBV30 and TRBJ1-1, with 8 bases that match TRBD1. J was trimmed by 11 bases and V by 1 base; bases with no gene match: 6. The CDR3 is 12 amino acids. CDR1 GTSNPN and CDR2 SVGIG come from the germline V gene (reference sequence). The CDR3 sequence is CAWSGQGQRAFF. Written as DNA, the CDR3 is TGTGCCTGGAGTGGACAGGGGCAAAGGGCTTTCTTT.

This chain links TRBV7-9 with TRBJ2-5; 8 nucleotides agree with TRBD2. The V gene end was trimmed by 10 bases and the J gene end by 0 bases; junction bases not matched to a gene: 10. The germline V gene encodes CDR1 SEHNR and CDR2 FQNEAQ (reference sequence). The CDR3 contains 15 residues. In nucleotides, the CDR3 is TGTGCCACCGTCTCCGGGGGGGCTTACCAAGAGACCCAGTACTTC. This codes for CATVSGGAYQETQYF.

The chain has TRBV7-9 and TRBJ2-5, with D perhaps assigned TRBD1 or TRBD2 (5 bases each). The CDR3 covers 16 residues. Germline CDR1 and CDR2: SEHNR and FQNEAQ (reference sequence). The V end was cut by 4 bases, the J end by 2 bases, with 17 bases between. CDR3 DNA sequence: TGTGCCAGCAGCTGGGCCCCAGGGACCCGGCAAGAGACCCAGTACTTC. Protein product: CASSWAPGTRQETQYF.

The chain joins TRBV5-6 to TRBJ1-6, with 9 bases lining up with TRBD1. The CDR3 covers 14 residues. The V gene's germline CDR1 is SGHDT and CDR2 YYEEEE. J gave up 8 bases and V 2 bases, and 2 bases lay outside the gene matches. CDR3 DNA: TGTGCCAGCAGCTTTGGGACAGGGTATTCACCCCTCCACTTT. It is translated as CASSFGTGYSPLHF. The entire variable domain, with the rest obtained from reference TRBV5-6 and TRBJ1-6, is as follows: DAGVTQSPTHLIKTRGQQVTLRCSPKSGHDTVSWYQQALGQGPQFIFQYYEEEERQRGNFPDRFSGHQFPNYSSELNVNALLLGDSALYLCASSFGTGYSPLHFGNGTRLTVT.

This clonotype occurred a few times. The V gene is TRBV6-1, the J gene TRBJ2-2, with TRBD1 matching 10 bases. This CDR3 comprises 16 residues. Germline V gives CDR1 MNHNS, CDR2 SASEGT. With V trimmed by 5 bases and J by 5 bases, 8 bases remained unmatched. CDR3 nucleotide sequence: TGTGCCAGCAGTAGACAGGGGGCGGGGTGGACCGGGGAGCTGTTTTTT. Translated: CASSRQGAGWTGELFF.

The chain links TRBV4-1 to TRBJ2-1; D perhaps matches TRBD1 (6 bases). Germline V gene lookup returns CDR1 MGHRA and CDR2 YSYEKL. Deletions cut 5 bases from V and 0 bases from J, with 20 bases between. This CDR3 is 18 amino acids long. CDR3 bases: TGCGCCAGCAGCTATCGACACAGGGACCCGAGCTCCTACAATGAGCAGTTCTTC. Translated, it gives CASSYRHRDPSSYNEQFF.

There are many counts of this clonotype. The chain combines TRBV28 with TRBJ2-5, with D possibly being TRBD2 (6 bases). Trimming removed 3 bases at V and 2 bases at J, with 13 bases between. Germline V gives CDR1 MDHEN, CDR2 SYDVKM. The CDR3 length is 15 residues. CDR3 loop: CASSFVGREQETQYF. DNA of the CDR3: TGTGCCAGCAGTTTCGTCGGGAGAGAACAAGAGACCCAGTACTTC.

The chain uses TRBV5-1 and TRBJ1-1; 7 nucleotides agree with TRBD1. The CDR3 loop spans 17 amino acids. Germline lookup yields CDR1 SGHRS and CDR2 YFSETQ. Trimming cost V 3 bases and J 1 base; bases outside gene matches: 12. DNA of the CDR3: TGCGCCAGCAGCTCGAACCTCAGGGGGGGGACGAACACTGAAGCTTTCTTT. This translates into CASSSNLRGGTNTEAFF. Full variable domain (outside the CDR3, taken from reference TRBV5-1 and TRBJ1-1): KAGVTQTPRYLIKTRGQQVTLSCSPISGHRSVSWYQQTPGQGLQFLFEYFSETQRNKGNFPGRFSGRQFSNSRSEMNVSTLELGDSALYLCASSSNLRGGTNTEAFFGQGTRLTVV.

V usage is TRBV24-1 and J usage is TRBJ2-7; 7 nucleotides line up with TRBD1. With 8 bases clipped from V and 4 bases from J, the junction kept 19 bases outside the gene matches. The germline gives CDR1 KGHDR, CDR2 SFDVKD. The CDR3 extends over 17 amino acids. The CDR3 DNA reads as TGTGCCACCACCGCAGCTGCCCGGGACAGCGGACCGTACGAGCAGTACTTC. Its protein is CATTAAARDSGPYEQYF.

The rearrangement links TRBV18 to TRBJ2-2; D is possibly TRBD2 (6 bases). CDR1 and CDR2 from the germline V gene are KGHSH and LQKENI. The germline V and J ends were trimmed by 0 bases and 3 bases, with 11 bases remaining between them. CDR3 length: 16 residues. The CDR3 here is CASSPPGRRDTGELFF. The CDR3 bases are TGTGCCAGCTCACCACCAGGAAGGAGGGACACCGGGGAGCTGTTTTTT.

The V and J genes are TRBV19 and TRBJ2-5, with 13 bases identical to TRBD2. This CDR3 has 18 amino acids. Germline V gives CDR1 LNHDA, CDR2 SQIVND (reference sequence). The junction had 10 bases not matched to a gene; V was cut back by 4 bases and J by 2 bases. The chain's CDR3 is CASSKGTSGIGKQETQYF. CDR3 nucleotides: TGTGCCAGTAGTAAGGGGACTAGCGGGATCGGAAAACAAGAGACCCAGTACTTC.

This clonotype was counted a few times. The CDR3 spells CASSEGVGGGTEAFF. The CDR3 DNA follows: TGCGCCAGCAGTGAGGGGGTGGGGGGGGGCACTGAAGCTTTCTTT. This chain joins TRBV10-1 and TRBJ1-1; TRBD1 might be the D (5 bases). The CDR3 runs to 15 residues. The germline CDR1 and CDR2 sequences are WNHNN and SYGVQD (reference sequence). V was cut by 2 bases and J by 4 bases, with 14 bases left in between.

This clonotype was observed a few times. The gene calls are TRBV5-1 and TRBJ2-5; D gene unclear. Germline CDR1 reads SGHRS; CDR2 reads YFSETQ. CDR3 length equals 14 residues. V was clipped by 0 bases and J by 5 bases, with 11 bases between them. The CDR3, as DNA: TGCGCCAGCAGCTTGGGCTCGGTTCGGGAGACCCAGTACTTC. Protein: CASSLGSVRETQYF. Drawing the rest from reference TRBV5-1 and TRBJ2-5, the complete variable domain is KAGVTQTPRYLIKTRGQQVTLSCSPISGHRSVSWYQQTPGQGLQFLFEYFSETQRNKGNFPGRFSGRQFSNSRSEMNVSTLELGDSALYLCASSLGSVRETQYFGPGTRLLVL.

Ten or more counts support this clonotype. The chain employs TRBV18 and TRBJ1-1, with 8 bases matching TRBD1. The CDR3 loop spans 13 amino acids. Looked up from germline, CDR1 is KGHSH and CDR2 is LQKENI. V gave up 2 bases and J gave up 5 bases; unmatched junction bases: 1. The CDR3 spells CASSPNRGTEAFF. The CDR3 region has the DNA TGTGCCAGCTCACCAAACAGGGGGACTGAAGCTTTCTTT.

The chain combines TRBV5-1 with TRBJ2-1, with D possibly matching TRBD2 (6 bases). Per germline, CDR1 SGHRS and CDR2 YFSETQ. V was cut by 0 bases and J by 7 bases, with 14 bases left in between. The CDR3 is 15 residues long. The CDR3 protein is CASSLDGGMKNEQFF. In DNA, the CDR3 is TGCGCCAGCAGCTTGGATGGGGGGATGAAGAATGAGCAGTTCTTC.

This chain joins TRBV9 and TRBJ2-7; 7 bases fit TRBD2. The junction had 4 bases not matched to a gene; V was cut back by 0 bases and J by 1 base. Looked up from germline, CDR1 is SGDLS and CDR2 is YYNGEE. This CDR3 is built from 15 residues. Written as DNA, the CDR3 is TGTGCCAGCAGCGTAGGCGGGAGTGGGTCCTACGAGCAGTACTTC. It codes for CASSVGGSGSYEQYF.

At least ten counts were recorded for this clonotype. The DNA for the CDR3 is TGCAGTGCTAGATTCCAGCGGGCCTACGAGCAGTACTTC. It yields the protein CSARFQRAYEQYF. The gene calls are TRBV20-1 and TRBJ2-7; possible D gene TRBD2, 6 bases. With 2 bases removed from V and 2 bases from J, the gap between germline ends came to 10 bases. CDR1 and CDR2 (germline): DFQATT, SNEGSKA (reference sequence). The CDR3 has 13 residues.

The chain carries TRBV2 and TRBJ2-7, with a tentative D call TRBD1 (6 bases). The CDR3 totals 14 residues. Germline V gene lookup returns CDR1 SNHLY and CDR2 FYNNEI. V was trimmed by 10 bases and J by 3 bases, leaving 19 bases between them. The CDR3 sequence: CATIEGVPHYEQYF. CDR3 DNA: TGTGCCACCATCGAGGGGGTCCCCCACTACGAGCAGTACTTC.

This chain uses TRBV29-1 with TRBJ2-2, with D possibly TRBD2 on 7 matching bases. The germline V gene has CDR1 SQVTM and CDR2 ANQGSEA. The V end was cut by 7 bases, the J end by 6 bases, with 21 bases between. This CDR3 is 15 amino acids long. The CDR3 here is CSAVGGRANSGELFF. DNA for the CDR3: TGCAGCGCCGTCGGGGGGCGGGCTAATTCCGGGGAGCTGTTTTTT.

In its sample, this clonotype was seen a few times. The J gene is TRBJ2-1, the V gene TRBV6-1; TRBD2 is a possible D gene (5 bases). Germline V gene lookup returns CDR1 MNHNS and CDR2 SASEGT. The length of the CDR3 is 14 residues. The V and J ends lost 6 bases and 5 bases respectively, with 14 bases between them. DNA for the CDR3: TGTGCCAGCAGAGCGAGCGGAGCAAACAATGAGCAGTTCTTC. Protein: CASRASGANNEQFF.

This clonotype showed up many times. V and J are TRBV3-1 and TRBJ1-5; D might be TRBD1 (5 bases). This CDR3 is built from 13 residues. Germline V gene sequence: CDR1 LGHDT, CDR2 YNNKEL (reference sequence). The V end lost 3 bases, the J end lost 3 bases, and 6 bases lay between the germline ends. Here the CDR3 DNA reads TGTGCCAGCAGCCAGGGGCCCAATCAGCCCCAGCATTTT. This encodes CASSQGPNQPQHF.

This clonotype was detected a few times. This rearrangement joins TRBV7-6 to TRBJ2-3; 10 bases map to TRBD2. The CDR3 is 16 residues long. Germline V CDR1 and CDR2: SGHVS, FNYEAQ. The trim removed 1 base at V and 3 bases at J, leaving 4 bases unmatched. This CDR3 is CASSLVPSGSTDTQYF. DNA of the CDR3: TGTGCCAGCAGCTTAGTCCCTAGCGGGAGTACAGATACGCAGTATTTT.

The chain carries TRBV5-6 and TRBJ2-5, with D possibly TRBD1 on 6 matching bases. Germline CDR1 reads SGHDT; CDR2 reads YYEEEE. The CDR3 has 13 amino acids. V lost 9 bases to trimming and J lost 0 bases, with 12 bases between them. CDR3 sequence: CATTTGNQETQYF. The CDR3 DNA sequence: TGTGCCACCACGACAGGCAACCAAGAGACCCAGTACTTC. The full variable domain, its missing parts supplied by reference TRBV5-6 and TRBJ2-5, is DAGVTQSPTHLIKTRGQQVTLRCSPKSGHDTVSWYQQALGQGPQFIFQYYEEEERQRGNFPDRFSGHQFPNYSSELNVNALLLGDSALYLCATTTGNQETQYFGPGTRLLVL.

This chain connects TRBV29-1 to TRBJ2-1; 7 nucleotides align to TRBD1. V lost 3 bases, J lost 6 bases, and 8 bases stayed unmatched. The germline CDR1 and CDR2 sequences are SQVTM and ANQGSEA. The CDR3 is 14 amino acids. CDR3 nucleotide sequence: TGCAGCGTTGATCGACAGGGAGTCGGCAATGAGCAGTTCTTC. This encodes CSVDRQGVGNEQFF.

V and J are TRBV7-9 and TRBJ1-1, with 8 bases matching TRBD1. Germline-derived CDR1 and CDR2 are SEHNR and FQNEAQ (reference sequence). CDR3 length: 15 amino acids. The J segment lost 3 bases and the V segment lost 5 bases, leaving 8 bases of the junction unmatched. CDR3 sequence: CASSVRQGTHTEAFF. CDR3 nucleotides: TGTGCCAGCAGCGTCCGACAGGGGACCCACACTGAAGCTTTCTTT.

This clonotype was seen only a few times. The rearrangement joins TRBV5-1 to TRBJ2-3, with D possibly matching TRBD1 (6 bases). This CDR3 spans 17 amino acids. The ends were cut back, 2 bases at V and 0 bases at J, with 16 bases in the middle. Looked up from germline, CDR1 is SGHRS and CDR2 is YFSETQ. The CDR3 coding sequence is TGCGCCAGCAGCTTTAACCCAACTAGGGGGAGCACAGATACGCAGTATTTT. The encoded protein is CASSFNPTRGSTDTQYF. The full variable domain, with the rest looked up from reference TRBV5-1 and TRBJ2-3, is KAGVTQTPRYLIKTRGQQVTLSCSPISGHRSVSWYQQTPGQGLQFLFEYFSETQRNKGNFPGRFSGRQFSNSRSEMNVSTLELGDSALYLCASSFNPTRGSTDTQYFGPGTRLTVL.

V usage is TRBV7-9 and J usage is TRBJ2-1; 8 bases agree with TRBD2. The CDR3 contains 15 residues. J gave up 3 bases and V 4 bases, and 5 bases lay outside the gene matches. From germline, CDR1 is SEHNR and CDR2 FQNEAQ (reference sequence). The CDR3 DNA sequence: TGTGCCAGCAGCTCGCGGGGGGAGTACTACAATGAGCAGTTCTTC. It yields the protein CASSSRGEYYNEQFF.

The sample holds many counts of this clonotype. The rearrangement joins TRBV5-1 to TRBJ2-1, with 9 bases aligning to TRBD2. The CDR3 runs to 20 residues. Germline CDR1 and CDR2: SGHRS and YFSETQ. V was pared by 2 bases and J by 0 bases, with 15 bases of the junction left unmatched. Here the CDR3 reads CASSFTTSGRGLSSYNEQFF. The CDR3, as DNA: TGCGCCAGCAGCTTTACCACTAGCGGGCGGGGACTGAGCTCCTACAATGAGCAGTTCTTC. The entire variable domain, with the rest obtained from reference TRBV5-1 and TRBJ2-1, is as follows: KAGVTQTPRYLIKTRGQQVTLSCSPISGHRSVSWYQQTPGQGLQFLFEYFSETQRNKGNFPGRFSGRQFSNSRSEMNVSTLELGDSALYLCASSFTTSGRGLSSYNEQFFGPGTRLTVL.